The next 9 T cell receptor beta chains were all read from a single sample in a study of T cells in Graves' hyperthyroidism and ophthalmopathy. TCR beta CDR3 regions were amplified from RNA. RT-PCR in the first round (using the HTBI primer set) targeted the TCR CDR3. A single record per CDR3 protein comes from TCRdb applying MiXCR to the multiplex PCR reads. The sample records hundreds of thousands of distinct CDR3 sequences, around 19% being singletons. Specimen: blood. The receptors derive from a man aged 50 or older with Graves' ophthalmopathy.

V is TRBV4-1 and J is TRBJ2-5; D is uncertain. Per germline, CDR1 MGHRA and CDR2 YSYEKL. V gave up 1 base and J gave up 7 bases, with 13 bases separating them. The CDR3 contains 14 residues. The CDR3 region is CASSQGLEAGTQYF. The CDR3 nucleotides are TGCGCCAGCAGCCAAGGGCTTGAAGCCGGGACCCAGTACTTC.

The V and J genes are TRBV6-2 or TRBV6-3 and TRBJ2-7; a possible D gene is TRBD1 (6 bases). The CDR3 is 14 amino acids. From germline, CDR1 is MNHEY and CDR2 SVGEGT. V shed 6 bases and J shed 5 bases, with 17 bases lying between them. The CDR3 DNA follows: TGTGCCAGCAGAGAGCCGGGACAAGAGGACGAGCAGTACTTC. Translation: CASREPGQEDEQYF.

This clonotype came up a few times. This chain connects TRBV6-2 or TRBV6-3 to TRBJ2-3; possible D gene TRBD1, 6 bases. The germline gives CDR1 MNHEY, CDR2 SVGEGT. V was shortened by 3 bases and J by 2 bases, with 15 bases between the two germline ends. This CDR3 region has 16 residues. The CDR3 loop reads CASSYQGTLSTDTQYF. CDR3 bases: TGTGCCAGCAGTTATCAGGGGACACTATCCACAGATACGCAGTATTTT.

This clonotype has just one count. V and J are TRBV7-2 and TRBJ1-2; D not certain. Trimming took off 1 base at V and 4 bases at J, with 10 bases between the two ends. The germline V gene encodes CDR1 SGHTA and CDR2 FQGNSA. The CDR3 is 14 amino acids. The CDR3 bases are TGTGCCAGCAGCTTAGGGACCGGGTTCTATGGCTACACCTTC. This encodes CASSLGTGFYGYTF. Combining the CDR3 with reference TRBV7-2 and TRBJ1-2 gives the whole variable domain GAGVSQSPSNKVTEKGKDVELRCDPISGHTALYWYRQSLGQGLEFLIYFQGNSAPDKSGLPSDRFSAERTGGSVSTLTIQRTQQEDSAVYLCASSLGTGFYGYTFGSGTRLTVV.

This clonotype was picked up a small number of times. J is TRBJ1-3 and V is TRBV28; 11 bases align to TRBD1. The germline V gene has CDR1 MDHEN and CDR2 SYDVKM. The CDR3 consists of 15 residues. V trimming: 8 bases; J trimming: 4 bases; junction bases outside the gene matches: 7. CDR3 bases: TGTGCCAGCCGGACAGGGGGCACACAAGGAAACACCATATATTTT. Amino acids: CASRTGGTQGNTIYF.

This clonotype has a handful of counts. V usage is TRBV5-1 and J usage is TRBJ2-7; D perhaps matches TRBD2 (5 bases). The CDR3 runs to 13 residues. V was clipped by 5 bases and J by 7 bases, with 16 bases between them. Looked up from germline, CDR1 is SGHRS and CDR2 is YFSETQ. CDR3 in DNA: TGCGCCAGCAGACGGGATGCCGCGCGGGAGCAGTACTTC. Its protein product is CASRRDAAREQYF.

This clonotype was seen ten or more times. J is TRBJ2-1 and V is TRBV9, with 9 bases lining up with TRBD2. Germline V gene sequence: CDR1 SGDLS, CDR2 YYNGEE. V shed 2 bases, J shed 8 bases, and the junction held 11 bases outside the gene matches. The CDR3 extends over 16 amino acids. CDR3 in amino acids: CASSVSSSGRTDEQFF. CDR3 nucleotide sequence: TGTGCCAGCAGCGTTTCTTCGAGCGGGAGGACGGATGAGCAGTTCTTC.

This chain uses TRBV6-8 with TRBJ2-7, with a possible D match to TRBD2 (5 bases). V was trimmed by 10 bases and J by 0 bases, leaving 16 bases between them. Germline V gene data show CDR1 as MNHGY and CDR2 as SAAAGT. CDR3 length equals 14 residues. The CDR3 region has the DNA TGTGCCACCAGAAAACTAGTTTACTCCTACGAGCAGTACTTC. Amino acids: CATRKLVYSYEQYF.

The chain recombines TRBV28 with TRBJ2-1, with TRBD1 identical over 7 bases. The CDR3 is 16 residues long. V shed 6 bases and J 9 bases; nucleotides not matched to a gene: 17. Germline V gene sequence: CDR1 MDHEN, CDR2 SYDVKM. The CDR3 region has the DNA TGTGCCAGCAGAAAAACAGGGGCGGTTCTCGTCGGTGAGCAGTTCTTC. Translated, it gives CASRKTGAVLVGEQFF. Combining the CDR3 with reference TRBV28 and TRBJ2-1 gives the whole variable domain DVKVTQSSRYLVKRTGEKVFLECVQDMDHENMFWYRQDPGLGLRLIYFSYDVKMKEKGDIPEGYSVSREKKERFSLILESASTNQTSMYLCASRKTGAVLVGEQFFGPGTRLTVL.